This T cell receptor (beta chain) was documented in a study of regulatory T cells in long-lasting Graves disease. This clonotype was observed many times. At one end the junction does not follow the germline gene, possibly because of a read error. Time point specified: newly diagnosed GD, antithyroid drugs for less than 3 months. Scientists built the TCR library using RNA that was extracted from PBMCs. The length of the CDR3 is 14 residues. Per the germline V gene, CDR1 is SGHRS and CDR2 is YFSETQ. iRepertoire HTBI primers and Arm-PCR of CDR3 regions built TCR beta libraries. MiXCR was run by TCRdb on the multiplex PCR reads, yielding one entry per CDR3 protein. The table records 360,000 or so distinct CDR3 sequences, 15% to 20% of them present only once. These data were also filed under a second study, of T cells in Graves' hyperthyroidism and ophthalmopathy.

The sequencing used peripheral blood mononuclear cells (PBMCs), collected at new diagnosis, from a patient treated with antithyroid drugs. The gene calls are TRBV5-1 and TRBJ1-1, with D tentatively TRBD1 (5 bases). The sequence came from a woman aged 18-30 years with Graves disease. This chain's CDR3 is CASSLEGMNTEAFF. CDR3 bases: TGTGCCAGCAGCTTGGAGGGGATGAACACTGAAGCTTTCTTT. Full variable domain (missing parts from reference TRBV5-1 and TRBJ1-1): KAGVTQTPRYLIKTRGQQVTLSCSPISGHRSVSWYQQTPGQGLQFLFEYFSETQRNKGNFPGRFSGRQFSNSRSEMNVSTLELGDSALYLCASSLEGMNTEAFFGQGTRLTVV.